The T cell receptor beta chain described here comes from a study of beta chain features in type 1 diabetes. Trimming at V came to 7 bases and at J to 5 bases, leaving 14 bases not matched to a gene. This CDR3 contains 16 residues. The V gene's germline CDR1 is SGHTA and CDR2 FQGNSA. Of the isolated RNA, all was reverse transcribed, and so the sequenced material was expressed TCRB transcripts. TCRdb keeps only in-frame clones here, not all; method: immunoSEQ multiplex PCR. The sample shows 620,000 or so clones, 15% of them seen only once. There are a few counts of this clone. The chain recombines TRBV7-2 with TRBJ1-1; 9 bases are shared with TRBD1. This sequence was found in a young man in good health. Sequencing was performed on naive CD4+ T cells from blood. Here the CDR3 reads CASTGRQGGLNTEAFF. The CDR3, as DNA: TGTGCCAGCACCGGGCGACAGGGGGGATTAAATACTGAAGCTTTCTTT.